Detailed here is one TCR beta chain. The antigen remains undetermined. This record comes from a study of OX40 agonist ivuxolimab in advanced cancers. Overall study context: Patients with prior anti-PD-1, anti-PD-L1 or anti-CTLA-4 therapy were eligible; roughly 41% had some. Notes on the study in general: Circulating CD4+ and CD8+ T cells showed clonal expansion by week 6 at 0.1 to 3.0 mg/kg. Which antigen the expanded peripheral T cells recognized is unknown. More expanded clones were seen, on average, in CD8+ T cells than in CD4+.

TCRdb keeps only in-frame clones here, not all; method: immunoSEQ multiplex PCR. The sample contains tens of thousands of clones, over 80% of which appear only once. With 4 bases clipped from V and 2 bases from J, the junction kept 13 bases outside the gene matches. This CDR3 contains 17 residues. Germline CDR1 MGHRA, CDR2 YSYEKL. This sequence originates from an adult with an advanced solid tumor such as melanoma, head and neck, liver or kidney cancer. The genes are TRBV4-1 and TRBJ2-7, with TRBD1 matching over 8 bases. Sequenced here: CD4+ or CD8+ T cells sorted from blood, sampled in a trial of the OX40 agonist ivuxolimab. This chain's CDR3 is CASSLREPGQDAYEQYF. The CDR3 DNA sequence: TGCGCCAGCAGCCTCAGAGAGCCGGGACAGGATGCCTACGAGCAGTACTTC.